These T cell receptor beta chains were read from a single sample in a study of response to subunit inactivated influenza vaccine. One entry per CDR3 protein results from TCRdb running MiXCR on the RT-PCR reads. The profile shows around 480,000 distinct CDR3 sequences, 16% of them singletons. The sequenced sample was CD4+ T cells sorted from PBMCs, obtained less than 30 months after vaccination. The receptors come from a man between 50 and 75 years old who received an inactivated influenza vaccine. Each CDR3 is given with its conserved first and last residue. Fields, in order: clone size, V gene, D gene, J gene, CDR3 protein, CDR3 DNA. A D gene is named only where the DNA matches it firmly. Rows give clone size only sometimes, using once, few, many, or a class for an expanded clone.

few	TRBV5-1	NA	TRBJ2-3	CASSSEGRFADTQYF	TGCGCCAGCAGCTCGGAGGGCCGGTTTGCAGATACGCAGTATTTT
many	TRBV4-2	NA	TRBJ2-3	CASSQAAGGDTDTQYF	TGTGCCAGCAGCCAAGCCGCTGGCGGAGACACAGATACGCAGTATTTT
NA	TRBV19	NA	TRBJ2-5	CASSIAGAKETQYF	TGTGCCAGTAGTATAGCGGGAGCCAAAGAGACCCAGTACTTC
NA	TRBV7-2	TRBD1	TRBJ1-1	CASSTTSGTGGSAFF	TGTGCCAGCAGCACGACATCTGGGACAGGGGGTTCGGCTTTCTTT
few	TRBV27	NA	TRBJ2-2	CASSGLGTGELFF	TGTGCCAGCAGTGGGCTGGGGACCGGGGAGCTGTTTTTT
NA	TRBV20-1	TRBD2	TRBJ2-7	CSARAGLASYEQYF	TGCAGTGCGAGAGCGGGACTAGCCTCCTACGAGCAGTACTTC
few	TRBV12-3/TRBV12-4	NA	TRBJ2-7	CASSPFRSSYEQYF	TGTGCCAGCAGTCCCTTCAGGAGCTCCTACGAGCAGTACTTC
NA	TRBV20-1	TRBD2	TRBJ2-3	CSASGAGETDTQYF	TGCAGTGCTAGTGGGGCGGGAGAGACAGATACGCAGTATTTT
NA	TRBV3-1	NA	TRBJ1-2	CASSQGEGKWHGYTF	TGTGCCAGCAGCCAAGGGGAGGGGAAGTGGCATGGCTACACCTTC
NA	TRBV6-1	NA	TRBJ2-2	CASTLRIQGSGELFF	TGTGCCAGCACCTTGCGGATACAGGGCTCCGGGGAGCTGTTTTTT
NA	TRBV2	NA	TRBJ2-1	CASSEEAKQFF	TGTGCCAGCAGTGAAGAGGCGAAGCAGTTCTTC
few	TRBV29-1	TRBD1	TRBJ1-4	CSVVTGGNEKLFF	TGCAGCGTTGTGACAGGGGGTAATGAAAAACTGTTTTTT
many	TRBV10-3	TRBD2	TRBJ2-5	CAISEREARETQYF	TGTGCCATCAGTGAGCGGGAGGCTCGGGAGACCCAGTACTTC
few	TRBV24-1	NA	TRBJ2-2	CATHGGAPTGELFF	TGTGCCACCCATGGGGGGGCCCCAACCGGGGAGCTGTTTTTT
few	TRBV10-2	TRBD2	TRBJ2-5	CASSDPRTSGRAETQYF	TGCGCCAGCAGTGACCCCCGGACTAGCGGGAGGGCGGAGACCCAGTACTTC
many	TRBV12-3/TRBV12-4	TRBD1	TRBJ1-2	CATGTAYGYTF	TGTGCCACCGGGACAGCATATGGCTACACCTTC
NA	TRBV15	NA	TRBJ1-1	CATRGRERSTEAFF	TGTGCCACCCGCGGGAGGGAAAGAAGCACTGAAGCTTTCTTT
NA	TRBV12-3/TRBV12-4	TRBD1	TRBJ2-7	CASRRGQGASYEQYF	TGTGCCAGCAGGAGGGGACAGGGGGCTTCCTACGAGCAGTACTTC
NA	TRBV12-3/TRBV12-4	NA	TRBJ2-5	CASSSQGFGETQYF	TGTGCCAGCAGTTCACAGGGTTTCGGGGAGACCCAGTACTTC
NA	TRBV11-2	NA	TRBJ2-5	CASSSPRSGSETQYF	TGTGCCAGCAGCTCCCCACGTAGTGGCTCAGAGACCCAGTACTTC
few	TRBV20-1	NA	TRBJ2-3	CSAWDPDTQYF	TGCAGTGCTTGGGACCCAGATACGCAGTATTTT
few	TRBV20-1	TRBD2	TRBJ2-1	CSVSGRKNEQFF	TGCAGTGTGAGCGGGAGGAAAAATGAGCAGTTCTTC
NA	TRBV12-3/TRBV12-4	TRBD2	TRBJ2-1	CASRDSSGGSNEQFF	TGTGCCAGCAGGGACTCTAGCGGGGGGTCCAATGAGCAGTTCTTC
few	TRBV9	NA	TRBJ1-4	CASSATAATNEKLFF	TGTGCCAGCAGCGCAACAGCAGCAACTAATGAAAAACTGTTTTTT
few	TRBV3-1	NA	TRBJ2-2	CASSQVGATGELFF	TGTGCCAGCAGCCAAGTGGGTGCAACCGGGGAGCTGTTTTTT
NA	TRBV7-6	NA	TRBJ2-2	CASSPRVGGSTGELFF	TGTGCCAGCAGCCCCCGAGTAGGGGGGAGCACCGGGGAGCTGTTTTTT
few	TRBV12-3/TRBV12-4	TRBD1	TRBJ2-5	CASSGQENQETQYF	TGTGCCAGCAGCGGACAGGAGAATCAAGAGACCCAGTACTTC
many	TRBV12-3/TRBV12-4	TRBD1	TRBJ2-7	CASRSTGSEQYF	TGTGCCAGCAGATCGACAGGGTCCGAGCAGTACTTC
NA	TRBV20-1	TRBD1	TRBJ2-7	CSARRGGLYEQYF	TGCAGTGCCAGGAGAGGGGGCCTCTACGAGCAGTACTTC
few	TRBV6-2/TRBV6-3	NA	TRBJ1-6	CASSYRTPSYNSPLHF	TGTGCCAGCAGTTACCGGACGCCATCCTATAATTCACCCCTCCACTTT
few	TRBV28	NA	TRBJ2-3	CASSLVEPPHTQYF	TGTGCCAGCAGTTTAGTGGAACCTCCCCATACGCAGTATTTT
many	TRBV6-2/TRBV6-3	TRBD2	TRBJ2-2	CASSRTSGNTGELFF	TGCGCCAGCAGTCGGACTAGCGGGAACACCGGGGAGCTGTTTTTT
few	TRBV20-1	NA	TRBJ2-3	CSARDHWGSTTSTDTQYF	TGCAGTGCTAGAGATCATTGGGGGAGCACTACTAGCACAGATACGCAGTATTTT
NA	TRBV6-1	TRBD1	TRBJ2-7	CASSRPGTGVSYEQYF	TGTGCCAGCAGTCGCCCTGGGACAGGGGTCTCCTACGAGCAGTACTTC
NA	TRBV12-3/TRBV12-4	TRBD2	TRBJ2-3	CASSYTSGSRADTQYF	TGTGCCAGCAGTTATACTAGCGGGAGCAGGGCAGATACGCAGTATTTT
few	TRBV25-1	NA	TRBJ1-1	CASVEYPEAFF	TGTGCCAGCGTCGAGTATCCCGAAGCTTTCTTT
few	TRBV20-1	NA	TRBJ2-2	CSARDLRLAYTGELFF	TGCAGTGCTAGAGATCTTAGGCTAGCGTATACCGGGGAGCTGTTTTTT
few	TRBV2	NA	TRBJ1-5	CASSAAVAPQHF	TGTGCCAGCAGCGCCGCAGTGGCGCCCCAGCATTTT
few	TRBV11-2	NA	TRBJ1-1	CASSPIDMNTEAFF	TGTGCCAGCAGCCCAATCGACATGAACACTGAAGCTTTCTTT
few	TRBV28	TRBD2	TRBJ2-3	CASSSPTSGRAGFTDTQYF	TGTGCCAGCAGTTCCCCGACTAGCGGGAGGGCCGGATTTACAGATACGCAGTATTTT
many	TRBV12-3/TRBV12-4	NA	TRBJ1-3	CASRGSGNTIYF	TGTGCCAGCAGGGGCTCTGGAAACACCATATATTTT
few	TRBV6-2/TRBV6-3	NA	TRBJ2-1	CASSGPRSGSYNEQFF	TGTGCCAGCAGTGGCCCTAGGAGCGGCTCCTACAATGAGCAGTTCTTC
few	TRBV20-1	NA	TRBJ1-1	CSARGFQIEAFF	TGCAGTGCTAGAGGGTTCCAGATTGAAGCTTTCTTT
NA	TRBV12-3/TRBV12-4	TRBD1	TRBJ1-6	CASSFGTGALNSPLHF	TGTGCCAGCAGCTTTGGGACAGGGGCCCTTAATTCACCCCTCCACTTT